Sequencing of this T cell receptor (beta chain) was carried out in a study of shared clonotypes between healthy human individuals. Naive-designated CD8 cells lacked CD45RO, were positively enriched for CCR7, and omitted terminally differentiated effector memory CD45RA+ cells. Profiling relied on immunoSEQ multiplex PCR, and the TCRdb table lists in-frame clones only, not all of them. The repertoire holds around 580,000 clones, with 95% to 98% as singletons. Germline values: CDR1 KGHSH, CDR2 LQKENI. CDR3 length equals 15 residues. The V end lost 0 bases, the J end lost 2 bases, and 8 bases lay between the germline ends. In regard to this clone: The antigen is unknown.

Findings of the study overall: Naive CD4 clonotypes overlapped across a handful of donors at roughly 5.1%. Non-shared clonotypes had lower generation probabilities than those shared by all four donors.

The source material was naive CD8+ T cells sorted from blood. The sequence derives from a man aged 25-45 years in good health. The chain carries TRBV18 and TRBJ2-4; D remains ambiguous. The CDR3 bases are TGTGCCAGCTCACCACCGACACGGACCAAAAACATTCAGTACTTC. Its translation is CASSPPTRTKNIQYF. Full variable domain (missing parts from reference TRBV18 and TRBJ2-4): NAGVMQNPRHLVRRRGQEARLRCSPMKGHSHVYWYRQLPEEGLKFMVYLQKENIIDESGMPKERFSAEFPKEGPSILRIQQVVRGDSAAYFCASSPPTRTKNIQYFGAGTRLSVL.